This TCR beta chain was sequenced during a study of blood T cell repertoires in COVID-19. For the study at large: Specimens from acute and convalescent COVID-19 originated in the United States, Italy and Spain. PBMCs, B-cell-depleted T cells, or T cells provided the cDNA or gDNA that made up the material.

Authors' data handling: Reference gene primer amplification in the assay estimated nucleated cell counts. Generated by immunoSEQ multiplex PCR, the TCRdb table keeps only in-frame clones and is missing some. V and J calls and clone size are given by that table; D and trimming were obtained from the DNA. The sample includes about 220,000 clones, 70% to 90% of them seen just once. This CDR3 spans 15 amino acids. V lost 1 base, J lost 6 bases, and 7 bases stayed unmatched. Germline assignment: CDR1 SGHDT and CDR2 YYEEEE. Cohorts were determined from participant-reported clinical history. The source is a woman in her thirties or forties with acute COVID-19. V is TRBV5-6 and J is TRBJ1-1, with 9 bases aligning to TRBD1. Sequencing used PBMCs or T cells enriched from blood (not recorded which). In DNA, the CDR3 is TGTGCCAGCAGCTTGTCCGGGACAGGGAGTCCTGAAGCTTTCTTT. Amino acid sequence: CASSLSGTGSPEAFF.